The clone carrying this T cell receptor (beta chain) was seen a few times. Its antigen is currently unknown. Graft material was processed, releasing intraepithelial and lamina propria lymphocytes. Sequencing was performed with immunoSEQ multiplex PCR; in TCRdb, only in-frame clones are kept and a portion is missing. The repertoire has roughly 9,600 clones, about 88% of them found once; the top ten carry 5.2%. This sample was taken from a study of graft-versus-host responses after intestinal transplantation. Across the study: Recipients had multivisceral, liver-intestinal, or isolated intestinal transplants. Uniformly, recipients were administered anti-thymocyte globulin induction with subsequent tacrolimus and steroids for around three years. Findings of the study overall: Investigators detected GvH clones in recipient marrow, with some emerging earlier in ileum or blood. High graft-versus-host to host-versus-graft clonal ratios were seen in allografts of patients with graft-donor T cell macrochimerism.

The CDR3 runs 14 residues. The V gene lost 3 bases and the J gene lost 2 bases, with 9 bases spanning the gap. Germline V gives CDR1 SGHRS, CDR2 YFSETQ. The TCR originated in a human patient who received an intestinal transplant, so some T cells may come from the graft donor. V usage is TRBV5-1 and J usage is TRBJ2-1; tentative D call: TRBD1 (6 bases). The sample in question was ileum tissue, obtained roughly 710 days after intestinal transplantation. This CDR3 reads CASSSTGTYNEQFF. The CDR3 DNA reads TGCGCCAGCAGCTCTACAGGGACCTACAATGAGCAGTTCTTC.